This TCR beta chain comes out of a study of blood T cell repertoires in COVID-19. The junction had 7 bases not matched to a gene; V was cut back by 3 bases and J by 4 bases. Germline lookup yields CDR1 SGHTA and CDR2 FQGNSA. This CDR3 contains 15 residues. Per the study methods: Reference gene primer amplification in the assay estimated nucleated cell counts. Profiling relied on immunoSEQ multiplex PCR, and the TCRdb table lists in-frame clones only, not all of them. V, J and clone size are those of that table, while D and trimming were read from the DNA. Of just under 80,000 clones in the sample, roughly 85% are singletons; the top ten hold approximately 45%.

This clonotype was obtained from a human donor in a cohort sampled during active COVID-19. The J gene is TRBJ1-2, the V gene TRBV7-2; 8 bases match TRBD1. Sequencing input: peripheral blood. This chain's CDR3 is CASSLAVTGGYGYTF. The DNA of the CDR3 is TGTGCCAGCAGCTTGGCGGTTACAGGGGGCTATGGCTACACCTTC.